The 28 T cell receptor beta chains presented below share a single source sample, sequenced in a study of blood T cells in healthy people across ages. Combining a sample-barcoded 5' primer with a J-beta primer mix, a second PCR ran for about 6 to 11 cycles. In TCRdb, the 5' RACE reads were re-called with MiXCR into one record per CDR3 protein. The data contain hundreds of thousands of distinct CDR3 sequences, approximately 25% of them singletons. The data also belong to a second study, concerning T cells of mothers and their children.

Material: blood. All receptors derive from a boy aged 5-17 years in good health.

J is TRBJ2-6 and V is TRBV6-1; no clear D gene. The CDR3 is made up of 16 amino acids. V shed 2 bases and J shed 0 bases, with 8 bases lying between them. The V gene's germline CDR1 is MNHNS and CDR2 SASEGT. Here the CDR3 reads CASSERRSSGANVLTF. The CDR3 region has the DNA TGTGCCAGCAGTGAACGACGATCCTCTGGGGCCAACGTCCTGACTTTC.

This clonotype was detected ten times or more. The rearrangement joins TRBV7-3 to TRBJ2-7; D is unclear. The germline V gene encodes CDR1 SGHTA and CDR2 FQGTGA. The ends were cut back, 0 bases at V and 5 bases at J, with 8 bases in the middle. The CDR3 runs to 13 residues. The CDR3 region is CASSLTRSNEQYF. The CDR3 DNA follows: TGTGCCAGCAGCTTAACGCGTAGCAACGAGCAGTACTTC.

The chain joins TRBV7-9 to TRBJ1-3; D remains unclear. The V gene's germline CDR1 is SEHNR and CDR2 FQNEAQ (reference sequence). The CDR3 totals 15 residues. Deletions cut 6 bases from V and 0 bases from J, with 12 bases between. DNA for the CDR3: TGTGCCAGCAGTATAAACAGCTACTCTGGAAACACCATATATTTT. Protein sequence: CASSINSYSGNTIYF.

A few counts support this clonotype. The V call is TRBV4-3, the J call TRBJ2-3; 9 positions agree with TRBD2. Germline-derived CDR1 and CDR2 are LGHNA and YSLEER. The CDR3 is made up of 15 amino acids. With V trimmed by 4 bases and J by 4 bases, 6 bases remained unmatched. CDR3 residues: CASSPPGLASDTQYF. The CDR3 nucleotides read TGCGCCAGCAGCCCCCCGGGACTAGCATCAGATACGCAGTATTTT.

The V call is TRBV7-8, the J call TRBJ1-6; D gene uncertain. Germline-derived CDR1 and CDR2 are SGHVS and FQNEAQ. V was trimmed by 2 bases and J by 7 bases, leaving 12 bases between them. The CDR3 loop spans 15 amino acids. DNA for the CDR3: TGTGCCAGCAGCTTACGGACCGAGAGAAATTCACCCCTCCACTTT. Translation gives CASSLRTERNSPLHF.

Note on this clonotype: One junction end disagrees with the germline gene, perhaps due to a read error. This sequence joins TRBV15 and TRBJ1-3; 11 nucleotides match TRBD1. CDR3 length: 15 residues. Germline assignment: CDR1 LNHNV and CDR2 YYDKDF (reference sequence). The CDR3 reads CATQGTGGSGNTIYF. The CDR3 DNA sequence: TGCGCGACGCAGGGGACAGGGGGCTCTGGAAACACCATATATTTT.

This clonotype was seen more than once but under ten times. The chain uses TRBV6-6 and TRBJ2-5, with 8 bases that match TRBD2. Gene TRBJ2-7 matches the end of the DNA better, so the J call may be wrong. This CDR3 has 14 amino acids. Per germline, CDR1 MNHNY and CDR2 SVGAGI (reference sequence). The CDR3, as DNA: TGTGCCAGCAGCCACTACGGGGGGGACTACGAGCAGTACTTC. Protein: CASSHYGGDYEQYF.

This clonotype was seen more than once but under ten times. The chain links TRBV15 to TRBJ2-6, with D unresolved. The CDR3 is made up of 16 amino acids. Germline CDR1 LNHNV, CDR2 YYDKDF (reference sequence). The V and J ends lost 1 base and 2 bases respectively, with 9 bases between them. CDR3 loop: CATSRAGTPGANVLTF. The CDR3 bases are TGTGCCACCAGCAGAGCTGGTACACCTGGGGCCAACGTCCTGACTTTC.

This clonotype was counted only a few times. The V and J genes are TRBV25-1 and TRBJ2-2, with no clear D. CDR1 and CDR2 from the germline V gene are MGHDK and SYGVNS. V lost 3 bases and J lost 8, with 13 bases in between. The CDR3 loop spans 14 amino acids. Written as DNA, the CDR3 is TGTGCCAGCAGTGATCGAGACAAGCCGGGGGAGCTGTTTTTT. It encodes CASSDRDKPGELFF.

The chain is built from TRBV5-1 and TRBJ2-2; 7 nucleotides line up with TRBD2. V lost 0 bases, J lost 6 bases, and 5 bases stayed unmatched. The CDR3 extends over 15 amino acids. Germline V lookup: CDR1 SGHRS, CDR2 YFSETQ. CDR3 bases: TGCGCCAGCAGCTTGGGGCGGGAGAAAGCCGGGGAGCTGTTTTTT. Translated, it gives CASSLGREKAGELFF. The full variable domain, completed using reference TRBV5-1 and TRBJ2-2, is KAGVTQTPRYLIKTRGQQVTLSCSPISGHRSVSWYQQTPGQGLQFLFEYFSETQRNKGNFPGRFSGRQFSNSRSEMNVSTLELGDSALYLCASSLGREKAGELFFGEGSRLTVL.

This clonotype has more than one count but fewer than ten. The chain is built from TRBV5-1 and TRBJ1-3; 7 bases align to TRBD1. The V and J ends lost 0 bases and 1 base, in that order; junction bases with no gene match: 1. In germline, CDR1 is SGHRS, CDR2 YFSETQ. The CDR3 runs to 15 residues. In DNA, the CDR3 is TGCGCCAGCAGCTTGGGGGACAGTTCTGGAAACACCATATATTTT. This translates into CASSLGDSSGNTIYF.

The chain has TRBV11-2 and TRBJ2-1; D unclear. The CDR3 spans 13 residues. V lost 3 bases and J lost 9, with 12 bases in between. CDR1 and CDR2 from the germline V gene are SGHAT and FQNNGV. CDR3 DNA: TGTGCCAGCAGCTTTAAGTCTGAATTTGAGCAGTTCTTC. Its translation: CASSFKSEFEQFF.

The chain is built from TRBV9 and TRBJ2-7, with a weak D call TRBD2 (5 bases). V was pared by 0 bases and J by 1 base, with 11 bases between. This CDR3 has 15 amino acids. Per germline, CDR1 SGDLS and CDR2 YYNGEE. CDR3 residues: CASSVEGELSYEQYF. DNA for the CDR3: TGTGCCAGCAGCGTAGAGGGAGAGCTTTCCTACGAGCAGTACTTC.

This clonotype came up a few times. The genes are TRBV18 and TRBJ2-7; the D is unclear. The V gene's germline CDR1 is KGHSH and CDR2 LQKENI. Trimming stripped 1 base from V and 3 bases from J, with 13 bases between. The CDR3 spans 15 residues. CDR3 coding DNA: TGTGCCAGCTCACCACGGGCATCCACGGACTACGAGCAGTACTTC. Translated, it gives CASSPRASTDYEQYF.

The V and J genes are TRBV9 and TRBJ2-5; D unclear. Trimming stripped 6 bases from V and 0 bases from J, with 12 bases between. This CDR3 region has 14 residues. Germline V gene data show CDR1 as SGDLS and CDR2 as YYNGEE. The CDR3 loop reads CASNPGQYQETQYF. The DNA of the CDR3 is TGTGCCAGCAACCCGGGCCAGTACCAAGAGACCCAGTACTTC. Drawing the rest from reference TRBV9 and TRBJ2-5, the complete variable domain is DSGVTQTPKHLITATGQRVTLRCSPRSGDLSVYWYQQSLDQGLQFLIQYYNGEERAKGNILERFSAQQFPDLHSELNLSSLELGDSALYFCASNPGQYQETQYFGPGTRLLVL.

The chain recombines TRBV12-3 or TRBV12-4 with TRBJ1-2; D uncertain. CDR3 length: 13 residues. Trimming removed 6 bases at V and 3 bases at J, with 11 bases between. The CDR3 sequence: CASRAGSDYGYTF. As DNA, the CDR3 is TGTGCCAGCAGAGCTGGGAGCGACTATGGCTACACCTTC.

The gene calls are TRBV5-6 and TRBJ2-4, with TRBD2 matching over 11 bases. The CDR3 sequence is 17 residues long. Germline V CDR1 and CDR2: SGHDT, YYEEEE. The V and J ends lost 0 bases and 1 base, in that order; junction bases with no gene match: 3. DNA of the CDR3: TGTGCCAGCAGCTTGGTTAGCGGGGGGGCCGCCAAAAACATTCAGTACTTC. Translation: CASSLVSGGAAKNIQYF.

The V call is TRBV29-1, the J call TRBJ1-1; weak D call: TRBD1 (6 bases). Germline CDR1 and CDR2: SQVTM and ANQGSEA. The ends were cut back, 7 bases at V and 4 bases at J, with 19 bases in the middle. There are 14 residues in the CDR3. The CDR3 sequence: CSARLDSTTTEAFF. The CDR3 DNA is TGCAGCGCCCGGCTGGACAGTACAACCACTGAAGCTTTCTTT.

This clonotype came up a few times. The chain has TRBV7-3 and TRBJ2-1, with 8 positions matching TRBD2. CDR3 size: 13 residues. Trimming took 5 bases from V and 8 from J; bases not matched to a gene: 5. The germline V gene encodes CDR1 SGHTA and CDR2 FQGTGA. The CDR3 loop reads CASSPNGGDEQFF. CDR3 nucleotides: TGTGCCAGCAGCCCAAACGGGGGGGATGAGCAGTTCTTC.

This clonotype has more than one count but fewer than ten. The chain recombines TRBV14 with TRBJ2-3; 7 nucleotides agree with TRBD2. CDR1 and CDR2 (germline): SGHDN, FVKESK. Losses at the gene ends were 0 bases for V and 1 base for J; bases not matched to a gene: 4. CDR3 length equals 16 residues. The CDR3 DNA follows: TGTGCCAGCAGCCAAGATCGACTAGCAGGCACAGATACGCAGTATTTT. Translated: CASSQDRLAGTDTQYF.

V is TRBV20-1 and J is TRBJ2-1; no clear D. The CDR3 is made up of 14 amino acids. In germline, CDR1 is DFQATT, CDR2 SNEGSKA (reference sequence). The V end lost 3 bases, the J end lost 3 bases, and 12 bases lay between the germline ends. The CDR3 loop reads CSASGLVFYNEQFF. The CDR3 bases are TGCAGTGCTAGTGGTCTAGTGTTCTACAATGAGCAGTTCTTC.

This clonotype was counted ten times or more. In DNA form, the CDR3 reads TGTGCCAGCAGAGATTACAATGAGCAGTTCTTC. Translating gives CASRDYNEQFF. This chain links TRBV4-2 with TRBJ2-1; D not certain. The germline gives CDR1 LGHNA, CDR2 YNFKEQ. There are 11 residues in the CDR3. Between the trimmed V and J ends, which lost 6 bases and 4 bases, there was a span of 4 bases.

The rearrangement uses TRBV7-9 and TRBJ1-1; possible D gene TRBD1, 6 bases. Trimming removed 5 bases from V and 4 bases from J, with 14 bases in between. Germline V gene sequence: CDR1 SEHNR, CDR2 FQNEAQ (reference sequence). The CDR3 is made up of 14 amino acids. This CDR3 reads CASSPPQGGTEAFF. CDR3 sequence (DNA): TGTGCCAGCAGCCCACCCCAAGGGGGCACTGAAGCTTTCTTT.

CDR3 in amino acids: CSGTTGPETQYF. The CDR3 DNA reads TGCAGCGGTACGACAGGGCCAGAGACCCAGTACTTC. The chain employs TRBV29-1 and TRBJ2-5, with 7 bases that match TRBD1. Germline CDR1 is SQVTM and CDR2 is ANQGSEA. The CDR3 covers 12 residues. The ends lost 7 bases at V and 4 bases at J; junction bases unmatched: 6.

This clonotype was seen repeatedly, ten times or more. The genes are TRBV13 and TRBJ2-7; TRBD1 matches at 8 bases. The CDR3 is 13 amino acids. The V gene end was trimmed by 5 bases and the J gene end by 4 bases; junction bases not matched to a gene: 4. Germline CDR1 and CDR2: PRHDT and FYEKMQ (reference sequence). The DNA for the CDR3 is TGTGCCAGCAGCCCCGACAGGGGTTACGAGCAGTACTTC. Protein: CASSPDRGYEQYF.

With respect to this clonotype: The junction does not match germline at one end; this may be a read error. The rearrangement uses TRBV13 and TRBJ1-2; TRBD1 matches at 7 bases. Germline lookup yields CDR1 PRHDT and CDR2 FYEKMQ (reference sequence). There are 14 residues in the CDR3. The CDR3 region has the DNA TGTGCCTGCAGCCAGGGGACAGCCTTCTATGGCTACACCTTC. Residues: CACSQGTAFYGYTF.

The chain uses TRBV3-1 and TRBJ1-6; TRBD1 agrees at 9 bases. With 8 bases clipped from V and 10 bases from J, the junction kept 6 bases outside the gene matches. The CDR3 spans 13 residues. CDR1 is LGHDT and CDR2 is YNNKEL in the germline V gene (reference sequence). The CDR3 region is CASHGTGLSPLHF. DNA for the CDR3: TGTGCCAGCCACGGGACAGGGCTCTCACCCCTCCACTTT.

To note about this clonotype: The junction and the germline gene differ at one end; a read error may be behind it. This chain connects TRBV5-1 to TRBJ1-1; maybe TRBD1 (5 bases). Per the germline V gene, CDR1 is SGHRS and CDR2 is YFSETQ. This CDR3 has 13 residues. This CDR3 reads CASSQGTNTEASF. CDR3 sequence (DNA): TGCGCCAGCAGCCAGGGTACGAACACTGAAGCTTCCTTT.